One and the same sample provided the 9 T cell receptor beta chains below, sequenced in a study of T cells in Graves' hyperthyroidism and ophthalmopathy. RNA transcripts served as the template for amplifying TCR beta CDR3 regions. TCR CDR3 regions were first amplified by RT-PCR with HTBI primers. Each CDR3 protein is one row after TCRdb ran MiXCR on the multiplex PCR reads. This sample yields around 540,000 distinct CDR3 sequences, of which 46% are seen a single time; 8.2% belongs to the top ten. Material for sequencing was peripheral blood or thyroid tissue (not recorded which). The receptors come from a woman younger than 30 with Graves' hyperthyroidism.

This clonotype was recorded once. At one end, the junction sequence differs from germline, possibly due to a read error. The genes are TRBV7-7 and TRBJ1-6, with D maybe TRBD1 (6 bases). CDR1 is SSHAT, CDR2 FNYEAQ, per germline (reference sequence). This CDR3 region has 14 residues. CDR3 in DNA: TGTGCTAGCAGCTTAGCAGGGGTTACTTCACCCCTCCACTTT. Translation: CASSLAGVTSPLHF.

The J gene is TRBJ1-1, the V gene TRBV11-2; the D is unclear. Germline CDR1 is SGHAT and CDR2 is FQNNGV. Trimming stripped 5 bases from V and 7 bases from J, with 14 bases between. The CDR3 length is 13 residues. In DNA form, the CDR3 reads TGTGCCAGCAGCCCAAGCGGGCGTGTTGAAGCTTTCTTT. Its translation is CASSPSGRVEAFF.

A remark on this clonotype: A much more abundant neighbour one base away suggests this may be a read error. As the CDR3 is not closed by the conserved phenylalanine or tryptophan, this likely results from a read error. V is TRBV7-9 and J is TRBJ2-2, with 8 bases that match TRBD1. Germline values: CDR1 SEHNR, CDR2 FQNEAQ (reference sequence). This CDR3 has 13 amino acids. Trimming took 9 bases from V and 3 from J; bases not matched to a gene: 3. The CDR3 protein is CASRDRYTGELFS. The CDR3 bases are TGTGCCAGTAGGGACAGGTACACCGGGGAGCTGTTTTCT.

This clonotype occurred many times. V and J are TRBV10-3 and TRBJ2-7, with D unclear. The CDR3 loop spans 13 amino acids. The germline V gene has CDR1 ENHRY and CDR2 SYGVKD. Between the trimmed V and J ends, which lost 4 bases and 2 bases, there was a span of 9 bases. CDR3 nucleotides: TGTGCCATCAGTGCCGAAGGACCCTACGAGCAGTACTTC. Translation gives CAISAEGPYEQYF.

Regarding this clonotype: A junction end diverges from the germline sequence, so it may reflect a read error. The chain is built from TRBV25-1 and TRBJ2-5; 9 nucleotides agree with TRBD1. Germline CDR1 is MGHDK and CDR2 is SYGVNS. The CDR3 is made up of 15 amino acids. CDR3 sequence (DNA): TGTGCCTGCAGTGCTATCCGGGACAGGGTTGAGACCCAGTACTTC. It codes for CACSAIRDRVETQYF.

A remark on this clonotype: A junction boundary mismatches the germline segment, possibly from a read error. The V gene is TRBV10-3, the J gene TRBJ1-5; maybe TRBD1 (5 bases). The V gene's germline CDR1 is ENHRY and CDR2 SYGVKD. This CDR3 has 14 residues. The CDR3 DNA follows: TGTGCCAGCAGTCCAGCGGACAATAATCAGCCCCAGCATTTT. This sequence encodes CASSPADNNQPQHF.

The sample holds a few counts of this clonotype. The chain employs TRBV7-9 and TRBJ1-2; 12 nucleotides agree with TRBD1. The V and J ends lost 6 bases and 8 bases, in that order; junction bases with no gene match: 10. The CDR3 sequence is 15 residues long. Germline V gene sequence: CDR1 SEHNR, CDR2 FQNEAQ (reference sequence). CDR3 nucleotide sequence: TGTGCCAGCAGGTCCGGGACAGGGGGCTTGAGAGGCTACACCTTC. This encodes CASRSGTGGLRGYTF.

A few counts support this clonotype. The J gene is TRBJ2-2, the V gene TRBV19, with TRBD2 as a possible D gene (6 bases). The V gene's germline CDR1 is LNHDA and CDR2 SQIVND (reference sequence). The CDR3 runs to 14 residues. V was pared by 6 bases and J by 3 bases, with 11 bases between. CDR3 nucleotide sequence: TGTGCCAGTAGGCGGACGGGGGACACCGGGGAGCTGTTTTTT. Encoded protein: CASRRTGDTGELFF.

For this clonotype: Mismatch with germline at one junction end may stem from a read error. The chain uses TRBV7-2 and TRBJ2-7; unclear D gene. CDR1 is SGHTA, CDR2 FQGNSA, per germline. This CDR3 region has 13 residues. The DNA for the CDR3 is TGCGCCAGCAGCCAACGGGTGGGCTACGAGCAGTACTTC. Translated, it gives CASSQRVGYEQYF.